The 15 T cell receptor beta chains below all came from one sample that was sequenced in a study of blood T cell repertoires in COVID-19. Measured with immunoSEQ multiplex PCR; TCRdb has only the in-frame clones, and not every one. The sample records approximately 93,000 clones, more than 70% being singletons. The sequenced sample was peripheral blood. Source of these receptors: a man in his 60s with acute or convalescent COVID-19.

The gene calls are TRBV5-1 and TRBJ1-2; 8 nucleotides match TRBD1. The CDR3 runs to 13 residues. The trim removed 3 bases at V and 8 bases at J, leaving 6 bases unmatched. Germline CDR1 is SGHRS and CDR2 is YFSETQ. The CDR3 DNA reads TGCGCCAGCAGCTGGACAGGGCTTCGGGGCTACACCTTC. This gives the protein CASSWTGLRGYTF.

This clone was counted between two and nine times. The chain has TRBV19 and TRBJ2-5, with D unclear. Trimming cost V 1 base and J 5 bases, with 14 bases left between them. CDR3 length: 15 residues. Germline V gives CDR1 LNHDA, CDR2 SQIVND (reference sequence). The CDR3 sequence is CASSIGGSSLETQYF. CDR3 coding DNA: TGTGCCAGTAGTATAGGTGGTAGTTCTTTGGAGACCCAGTACTTC.

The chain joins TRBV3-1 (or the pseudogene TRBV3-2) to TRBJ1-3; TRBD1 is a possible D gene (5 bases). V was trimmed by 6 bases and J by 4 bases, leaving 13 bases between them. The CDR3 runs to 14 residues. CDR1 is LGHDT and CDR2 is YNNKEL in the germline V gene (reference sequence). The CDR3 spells CASRPWGSGNTIYF. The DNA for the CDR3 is TGTGCCAGCAGGCCTTGGGGCTCCGGAAACACCATATATTTT.

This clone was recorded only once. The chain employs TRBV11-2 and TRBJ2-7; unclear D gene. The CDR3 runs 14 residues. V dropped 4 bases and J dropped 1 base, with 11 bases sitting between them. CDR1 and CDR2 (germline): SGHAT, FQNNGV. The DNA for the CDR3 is TGTGCCAGCAGCTCTTATAGCAGATCCTACGAGCAGTACTTC. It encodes CASSSYSRSYEQYF. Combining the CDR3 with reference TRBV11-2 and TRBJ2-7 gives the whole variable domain EAGVAQSPRYKIIEKRQSVAFWCNPISGHATLYWYQQILGQGPKLLIQFQNNGVVDDSQLPKDRFSAERLKGVDSTLKIQPAKLEDSAVYLCASSSYSRSYEQYFGPGTRLTVT.

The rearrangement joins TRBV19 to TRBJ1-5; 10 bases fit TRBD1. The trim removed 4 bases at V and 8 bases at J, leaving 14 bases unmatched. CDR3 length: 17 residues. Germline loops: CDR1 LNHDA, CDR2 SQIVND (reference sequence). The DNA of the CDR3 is TGTGCCAGTAGTACCGGGACAGGGGAGGTAGTAAGGGAGCCCCAGCATTTT. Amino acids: CASSTGTGEVVREPQHF. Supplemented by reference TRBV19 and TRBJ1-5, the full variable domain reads DGGITQSPKYLFRKEGQNVTLSCEQNLNHDAMYWYRQDPGQGLRLIYYSQIVNDFQKGDIAEGYSVSREKKESFPLTVTSAQKNPTAFYLCASSTGTGEVVREPQHFGDGTRLSIL.

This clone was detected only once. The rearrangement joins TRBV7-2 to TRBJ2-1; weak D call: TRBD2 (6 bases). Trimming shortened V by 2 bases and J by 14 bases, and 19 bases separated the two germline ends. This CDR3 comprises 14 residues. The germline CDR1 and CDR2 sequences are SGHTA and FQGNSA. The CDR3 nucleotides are TGTGCCAGCAGCTTACCCTCACCTAGCGTGGGGGAGTTCTTC. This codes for CASSLPSPSVGEFF.

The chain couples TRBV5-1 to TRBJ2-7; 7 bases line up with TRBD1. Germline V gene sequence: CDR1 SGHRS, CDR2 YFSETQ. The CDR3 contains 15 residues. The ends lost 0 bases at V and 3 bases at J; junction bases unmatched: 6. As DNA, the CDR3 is TGCGCCAGCAGCTTGGTACAATGGGACAGCTACGAGCAGTACTTC. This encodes CASSLVQWDSYEQYF.

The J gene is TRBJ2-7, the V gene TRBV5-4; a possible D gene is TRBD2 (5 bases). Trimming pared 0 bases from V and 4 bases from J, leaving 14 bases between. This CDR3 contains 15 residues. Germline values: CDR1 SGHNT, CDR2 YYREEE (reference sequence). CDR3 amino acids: CASSLAPAESYEQYF. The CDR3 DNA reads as TGTGCCAGCAGCTTGGCCCCAGCGGAATCTTACGAGCAGTACTTC.

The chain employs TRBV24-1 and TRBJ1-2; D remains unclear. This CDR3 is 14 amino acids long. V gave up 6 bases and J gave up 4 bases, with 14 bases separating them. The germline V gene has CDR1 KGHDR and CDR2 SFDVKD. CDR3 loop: CATSTETDIYGYTF. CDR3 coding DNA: TGTGCCACCAGTACCGAAACCGACATCTATGGCTACACCTTC.

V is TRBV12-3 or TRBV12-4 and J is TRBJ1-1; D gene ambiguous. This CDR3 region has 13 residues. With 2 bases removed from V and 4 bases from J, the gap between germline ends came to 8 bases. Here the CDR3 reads CASSLREGTEAFF. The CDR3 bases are TGTGCCAGCAGTTTAAGGGAGGGCACTGAAGCTTTCTTT.

CDR3 coding DNA: TGTGCCAGCAGCTTGGGGGGGCCAGATACGCAGTATTTT. Protein: CASSLGGPDTQYF. The chain recombines TRBV5-6 with TRBJ2-3; TRBD1 might be the D (6 bases). With 0 bases removed from V and 4 bases from J, the gap between germline ends came to 6 bases. This CDR3 is built from 13 residues. From germline, CDR1 is SGHDT and CDR2 YYEEEE.

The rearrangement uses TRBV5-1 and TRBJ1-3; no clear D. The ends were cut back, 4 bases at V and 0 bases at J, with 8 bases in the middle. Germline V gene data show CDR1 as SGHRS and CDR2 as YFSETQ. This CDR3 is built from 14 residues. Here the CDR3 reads CASSALSSGNTIYF. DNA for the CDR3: TGCGCCAGCAGCGCCCTCAGCTCTGGAAACACCATATATTTT.

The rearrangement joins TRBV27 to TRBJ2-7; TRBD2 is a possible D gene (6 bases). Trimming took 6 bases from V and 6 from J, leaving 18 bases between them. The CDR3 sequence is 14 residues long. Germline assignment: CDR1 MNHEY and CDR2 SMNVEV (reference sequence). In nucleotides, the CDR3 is TGTGCCAGCAGGGTGACTAGATCAAGGGGCGAGCAGTACTTC. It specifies CASRVTRSRGEQYF.

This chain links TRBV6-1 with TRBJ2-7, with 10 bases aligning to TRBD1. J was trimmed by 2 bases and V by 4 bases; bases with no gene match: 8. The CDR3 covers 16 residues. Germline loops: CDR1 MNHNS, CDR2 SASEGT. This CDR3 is CASSARLGQGTYEQYF. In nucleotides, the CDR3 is TGTGCCAGCAGTGCGAGGTTGGGACAGGGGACCTACGAGCAGTACTTC.

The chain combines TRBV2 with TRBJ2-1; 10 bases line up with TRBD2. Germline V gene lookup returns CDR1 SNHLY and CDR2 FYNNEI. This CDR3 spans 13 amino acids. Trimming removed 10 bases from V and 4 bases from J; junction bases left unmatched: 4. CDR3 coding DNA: TGTGCCAACCGAGCGGGAGGGTACAATGAGCAGTTCTTC. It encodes CANRAGGYNEQFF. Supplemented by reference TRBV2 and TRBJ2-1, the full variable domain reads EPEVTQTPSHQVTQMGQEVILRCVPISNHLYFYWYRQILGQKVEFLVSFYNNEISEKSEIFDDQFSVERPDGSNFTLKIRSTKLEDSAMYFCANRAGGYNEQFFGPGTRLTVL.